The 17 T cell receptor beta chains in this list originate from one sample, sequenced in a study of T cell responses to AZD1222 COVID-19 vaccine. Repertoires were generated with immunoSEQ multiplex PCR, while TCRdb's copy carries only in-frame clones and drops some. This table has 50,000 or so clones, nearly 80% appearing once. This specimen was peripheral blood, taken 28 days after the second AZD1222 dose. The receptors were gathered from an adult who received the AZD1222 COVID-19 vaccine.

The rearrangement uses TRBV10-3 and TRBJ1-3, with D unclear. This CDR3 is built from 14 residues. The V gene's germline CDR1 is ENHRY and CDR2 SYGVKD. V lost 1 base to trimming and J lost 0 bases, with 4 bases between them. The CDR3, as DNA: TGTGCCATCAGTGAGTGGATCTCTGGAAACACCATATATTTT. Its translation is CAISEWISGNTIYF.

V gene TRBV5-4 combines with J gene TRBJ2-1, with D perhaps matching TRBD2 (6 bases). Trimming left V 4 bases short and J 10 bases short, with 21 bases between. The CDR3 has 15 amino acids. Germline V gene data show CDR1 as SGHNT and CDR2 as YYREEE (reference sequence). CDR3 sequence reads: CASSGPGLATGEQFF. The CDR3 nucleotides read TGTGCCAGCAGCGGCCCGGGACTGGCGACGGGGGAGCAGTTCTTC. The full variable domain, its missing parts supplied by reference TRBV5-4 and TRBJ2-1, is ETGVTQSPTHLIKTRGQQVTLRCSSQSGHNTVSWYQQALGQGPQFIFQYYREEENGRGNFPPRFSGLQFPNYSSELNVNALELDDSALYLCASSGPGLATGEQFFGPGTRLTVL.

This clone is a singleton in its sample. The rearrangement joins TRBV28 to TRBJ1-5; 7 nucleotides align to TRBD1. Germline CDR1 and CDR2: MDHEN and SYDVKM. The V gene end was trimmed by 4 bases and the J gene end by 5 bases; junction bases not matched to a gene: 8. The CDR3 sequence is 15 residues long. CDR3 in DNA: TGTGCCAGCAGTTCCGGGACAGCATCTTATCAGCCCCAGCATTTT. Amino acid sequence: CASSSGTASYQPQHF.

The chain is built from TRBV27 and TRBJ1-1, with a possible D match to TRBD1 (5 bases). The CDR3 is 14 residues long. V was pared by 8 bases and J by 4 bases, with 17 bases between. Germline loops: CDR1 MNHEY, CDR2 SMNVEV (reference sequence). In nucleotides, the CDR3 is TGTGCCAGCCTATTAAGGGGAGGAGGCACTGAAGCTTTCTTT. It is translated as CASLLRGGGTEAFF.

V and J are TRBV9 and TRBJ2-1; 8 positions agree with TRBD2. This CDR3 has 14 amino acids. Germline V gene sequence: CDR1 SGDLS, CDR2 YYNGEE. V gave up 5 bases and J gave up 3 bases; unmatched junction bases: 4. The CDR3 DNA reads TGTGCCAGCAGTTTAGCGGGAAACTACAATGAGCAGTTCTTC. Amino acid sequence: CASSLAGNYNEQFF.

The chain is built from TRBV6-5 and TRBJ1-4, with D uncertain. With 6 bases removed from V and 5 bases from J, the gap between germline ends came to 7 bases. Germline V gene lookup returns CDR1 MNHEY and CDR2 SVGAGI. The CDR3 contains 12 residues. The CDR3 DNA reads TGTGCCAGCAGGGGAGGGAATGAAAAACTGTTTTTT. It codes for CASRGGNEKLFF.

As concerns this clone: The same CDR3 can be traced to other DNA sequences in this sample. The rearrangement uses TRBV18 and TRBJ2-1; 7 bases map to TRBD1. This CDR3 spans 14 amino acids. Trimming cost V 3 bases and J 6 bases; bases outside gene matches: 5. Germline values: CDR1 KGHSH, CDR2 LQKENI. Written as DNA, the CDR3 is TGTGCCAGCTCACCGCGACAGGGAAGCAATGAGCAGTTCTTC. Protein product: CASSPRQGSNEQFF.

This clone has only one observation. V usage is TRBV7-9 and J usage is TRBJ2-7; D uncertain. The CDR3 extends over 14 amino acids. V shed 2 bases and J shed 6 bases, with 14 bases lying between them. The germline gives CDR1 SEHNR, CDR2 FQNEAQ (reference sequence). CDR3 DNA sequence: TGTGCCAGCAGCTTAACCCAGGCCCTGGGCGAGCAGTACTTC. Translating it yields CASSLTQALGEQYF.

Written as DNA, the CDR3 is TGTGCCAGCAGCTCGAAAAGTCCCGGGACAGGGACCGAAGCTTTCTTT. It encodes CASSSKSPGTGTEAFF. V is TRBV7-6 and J is TRBJ1-1, with TRBD1 matching over 9 bases. CDR1 is SGHVS, CDR2 FNYEAQ, per germline. The CDR3 length is 16 residues. After removal of 4 bases from V and 8 bases from J, the junction contained 14 bases not matched to a gene.

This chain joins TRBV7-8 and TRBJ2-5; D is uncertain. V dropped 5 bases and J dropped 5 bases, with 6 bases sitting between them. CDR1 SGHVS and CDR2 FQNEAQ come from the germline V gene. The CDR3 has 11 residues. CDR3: CASSGSETQYF. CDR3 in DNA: TGTGCCAGCAGCGGCTCCGAGACCCAGTACTTC. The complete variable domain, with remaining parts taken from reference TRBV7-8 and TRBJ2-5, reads GAGVSQSPRYKVAKRGQDVALRCDPISGHVSLFWYQQALGQGPEFLTYFQNEAQLDKSGLPSDRFFAERPEGSVSTLKIQRTQQEDSAVYLCASSGSETQYFGPGTRLLVL.

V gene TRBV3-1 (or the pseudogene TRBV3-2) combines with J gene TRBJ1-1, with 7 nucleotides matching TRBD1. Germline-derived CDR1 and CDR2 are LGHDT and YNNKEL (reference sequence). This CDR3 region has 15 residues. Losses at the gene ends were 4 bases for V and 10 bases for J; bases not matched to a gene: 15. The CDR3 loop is CASSPELGGQYSAFF. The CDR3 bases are TGTGCCAGCAGCCCAGAATTGGGGGGACAGTACTCAGCTTTCTTT.

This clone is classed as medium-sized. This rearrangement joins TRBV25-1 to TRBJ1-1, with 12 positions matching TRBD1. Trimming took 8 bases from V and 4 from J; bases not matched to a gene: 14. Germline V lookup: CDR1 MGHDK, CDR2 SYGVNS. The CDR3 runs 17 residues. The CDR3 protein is CASRESGTGGGSTEAFF. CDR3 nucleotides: TGTGCCAGCCGAGAATCCGGGACAGGGGGCGGGAGCACTGAAGCTTTCTTT. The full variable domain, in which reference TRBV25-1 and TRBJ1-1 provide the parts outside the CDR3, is EADIYQTPRYLVIGTGKKITLECSQTMGHDKMYWYQQDPGMELHLIHYSYGVNSTEKGDLSSESTVSRIRTEHFPLTLESARPSHTSQYLCASRESGTGGGSTEAFFGQGTRLTVV.

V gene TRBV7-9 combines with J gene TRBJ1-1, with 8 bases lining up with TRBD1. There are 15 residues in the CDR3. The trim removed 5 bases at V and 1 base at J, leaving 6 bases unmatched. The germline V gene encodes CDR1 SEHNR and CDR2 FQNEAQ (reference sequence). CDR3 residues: CASSKKGQGNTEAFF. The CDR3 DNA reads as TGTGCCAGCAGCAAGAAAGGACAGGGGAACACTGAAGCTTTCTTT.

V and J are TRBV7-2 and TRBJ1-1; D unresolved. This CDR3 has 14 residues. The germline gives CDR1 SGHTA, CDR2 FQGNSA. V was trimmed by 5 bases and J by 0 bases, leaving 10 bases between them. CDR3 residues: CASSLFGVNTEAFF. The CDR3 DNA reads TGTGCCAGCAGCCTGTTTGGGGTGAACACTGAAGCTTTCTTT. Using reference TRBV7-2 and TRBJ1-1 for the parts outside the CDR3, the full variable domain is GAGVSQSPSNKVTEKGKDVELRCDPISGHTALYWYRQSLGQGLEFLIYFQGNSAPDKSGLPSDRFSAERTGGSVSTLTIQRTQQEDSAVYLCASSLFGVNTEAFFGQGTRLTVV.

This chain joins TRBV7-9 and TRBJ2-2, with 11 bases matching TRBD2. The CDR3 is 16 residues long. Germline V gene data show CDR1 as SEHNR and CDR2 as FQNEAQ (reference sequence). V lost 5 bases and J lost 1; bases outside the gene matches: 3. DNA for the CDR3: TGTGCCAGCAGCCTGGGACTAGCGGAGAACACCGGGGAGCTGTTTTTT. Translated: CASSLGLAENTGELFF.

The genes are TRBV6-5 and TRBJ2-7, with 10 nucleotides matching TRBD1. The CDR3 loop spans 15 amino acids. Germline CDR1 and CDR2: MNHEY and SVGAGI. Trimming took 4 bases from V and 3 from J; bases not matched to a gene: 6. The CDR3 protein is CASSSTGQGIYEQYF. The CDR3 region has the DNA TGTGCCAGCAGTTCCACGGGACAGGGGATCTACGAGCAGTACTTC.

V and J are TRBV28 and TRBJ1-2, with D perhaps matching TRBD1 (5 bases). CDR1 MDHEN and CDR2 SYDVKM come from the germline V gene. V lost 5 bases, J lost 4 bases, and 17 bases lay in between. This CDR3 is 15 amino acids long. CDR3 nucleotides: TGTGCCAGCAGTCCACCTGGGACGGCGAGCTATGGCTACACCTTC. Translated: CASSPPGTASYGYTF.